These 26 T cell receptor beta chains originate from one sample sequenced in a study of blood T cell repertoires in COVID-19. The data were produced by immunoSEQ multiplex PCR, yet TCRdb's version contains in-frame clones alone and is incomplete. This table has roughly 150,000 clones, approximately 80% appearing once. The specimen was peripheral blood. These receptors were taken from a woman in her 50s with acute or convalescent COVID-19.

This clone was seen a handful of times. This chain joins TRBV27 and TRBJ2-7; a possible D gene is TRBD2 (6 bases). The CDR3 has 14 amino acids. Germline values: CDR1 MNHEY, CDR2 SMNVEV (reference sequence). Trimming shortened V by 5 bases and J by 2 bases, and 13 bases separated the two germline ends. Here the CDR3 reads CASSPGGVTYEQYF. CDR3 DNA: TGTGCCAGCAGTCCCGGGGGAGTTACCTACGAGCAGTACTTC.

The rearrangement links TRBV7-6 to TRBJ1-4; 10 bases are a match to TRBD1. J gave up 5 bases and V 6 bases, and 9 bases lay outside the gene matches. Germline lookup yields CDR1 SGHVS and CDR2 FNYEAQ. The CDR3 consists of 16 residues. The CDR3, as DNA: TGTGCCAGCAGTTCTAATCCGGGACAGGGGAATGAAAAACTGTTTTTT. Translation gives CASSSNPGQGNEKLFF.

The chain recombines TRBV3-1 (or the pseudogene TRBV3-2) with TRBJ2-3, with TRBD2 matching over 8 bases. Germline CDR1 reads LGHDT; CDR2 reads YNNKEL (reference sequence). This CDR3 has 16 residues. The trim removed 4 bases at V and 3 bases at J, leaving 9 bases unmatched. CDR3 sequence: CASSPFGGGTTDTQYF. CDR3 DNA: TGTGCCAGCAGCCCATTCGGGGGGGGAACAACAGATACGCAGTATTTT.

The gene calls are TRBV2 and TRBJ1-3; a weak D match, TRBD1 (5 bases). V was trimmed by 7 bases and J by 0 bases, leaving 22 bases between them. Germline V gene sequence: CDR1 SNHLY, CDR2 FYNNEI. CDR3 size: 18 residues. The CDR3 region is CASIAMGRALYSGNTIYF. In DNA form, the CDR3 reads TGTGCCAGCATAGCAATGGGCAGGGCCCTCTACTCTGGAAACACCATATATTTT.

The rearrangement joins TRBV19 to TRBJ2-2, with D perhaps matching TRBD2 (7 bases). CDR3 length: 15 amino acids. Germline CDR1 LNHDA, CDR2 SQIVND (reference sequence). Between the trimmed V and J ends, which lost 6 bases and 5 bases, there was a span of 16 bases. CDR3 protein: CASRGVAGATGELFF. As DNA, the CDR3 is TGTGCCAGTAGGGGGGTGGCGGGGGCTACCGGGGAGCTGTTTTTT.

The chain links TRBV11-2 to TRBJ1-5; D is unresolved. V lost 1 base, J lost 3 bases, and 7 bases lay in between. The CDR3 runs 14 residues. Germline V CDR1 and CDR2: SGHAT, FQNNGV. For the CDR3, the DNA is TGTGCCAGCAGCTTAGCGGGGATCAATCAGCCCCAGCATTTT. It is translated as CASSLAGINQPQHF.

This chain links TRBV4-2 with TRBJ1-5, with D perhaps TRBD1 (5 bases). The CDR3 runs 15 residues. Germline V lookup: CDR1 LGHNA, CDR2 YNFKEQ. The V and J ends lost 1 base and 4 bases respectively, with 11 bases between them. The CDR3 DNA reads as TGTGCCAGCAGCCAAGGGCCCCAGGGTAATCAGCCCCAGCATTTT. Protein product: CASSQGPQGNQPQHF.

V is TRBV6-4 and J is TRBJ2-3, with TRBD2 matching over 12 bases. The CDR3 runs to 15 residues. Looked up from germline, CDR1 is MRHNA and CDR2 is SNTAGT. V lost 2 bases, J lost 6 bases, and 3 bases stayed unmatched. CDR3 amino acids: CASSDLAGGLDTQYF. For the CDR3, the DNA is TGTGCCAGCAGTGACCTAGCGGGGGGGCTGGATACGCAGTATTTT.

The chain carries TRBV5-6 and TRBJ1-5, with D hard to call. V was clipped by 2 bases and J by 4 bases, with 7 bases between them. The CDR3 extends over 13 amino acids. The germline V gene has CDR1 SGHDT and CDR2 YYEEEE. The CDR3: CASSLEANQPQHF. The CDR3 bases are TGTGCCAGCAGCTTAGAGGCAAATCAGCCCCAGCATTTT.

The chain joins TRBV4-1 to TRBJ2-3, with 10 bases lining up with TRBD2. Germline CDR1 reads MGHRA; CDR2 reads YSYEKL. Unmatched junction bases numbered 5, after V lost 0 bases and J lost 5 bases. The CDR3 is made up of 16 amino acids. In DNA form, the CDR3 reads TGCGCCAGCAGCCAAGAAGAAGCGGGGGGGATAGATACGCAGTATTTT. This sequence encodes CASSQEEAGGIDTQYF.

This CDR3 reads CASTKRAGGLNEQFF. In nucleotides, the CDR3 is TGTGCCAGCACTAAAAGAGCGGGGGGGCTCAATGAGCAGTTCTTC. V gene TRBV6-1 combines with J gene TRBJ2-1; 10 bases match TRBD2. Trimming cost V 7 bases and J 6 bases; bases outside gene matches: 9. The CDR3 is 15 amino acids. The germline gives CDR1 MNHNS, CDR2 SASEGT.

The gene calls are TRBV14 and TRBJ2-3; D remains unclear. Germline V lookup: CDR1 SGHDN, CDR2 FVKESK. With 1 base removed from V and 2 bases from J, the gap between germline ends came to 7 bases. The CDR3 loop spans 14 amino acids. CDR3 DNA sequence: TGTGCCAGCAGCCAAGGACACTCCACAGATACGCAGTATTTT. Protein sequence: CASSQGHSTDTQYF.

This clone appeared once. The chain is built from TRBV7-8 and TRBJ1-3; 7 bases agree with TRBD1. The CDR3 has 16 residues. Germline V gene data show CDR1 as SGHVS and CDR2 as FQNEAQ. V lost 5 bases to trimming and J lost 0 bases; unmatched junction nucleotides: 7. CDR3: CASSPRQGSSGNTIYF. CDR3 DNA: TGTGCCAGCAGCCCGAGACAGGGTAGCTCTGGAAACACCATATATTTT.

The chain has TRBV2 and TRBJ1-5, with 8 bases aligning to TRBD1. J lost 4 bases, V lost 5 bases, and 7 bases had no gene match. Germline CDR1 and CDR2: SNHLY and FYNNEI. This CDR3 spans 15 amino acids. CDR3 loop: CASSLQGGNNQPQHF. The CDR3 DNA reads TGTGCCAGCAGTCTACAGGGGGGGAATAATCAGCCCCAGCATTTT.

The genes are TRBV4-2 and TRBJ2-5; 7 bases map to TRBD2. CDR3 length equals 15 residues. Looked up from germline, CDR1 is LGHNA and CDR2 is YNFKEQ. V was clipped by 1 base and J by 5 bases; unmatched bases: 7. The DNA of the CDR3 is TGTGCCAGCAGCCAAGCACGGGGGGTTCGGGAGACCCAGTACTTC. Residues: CASSQARGVRETQYF.

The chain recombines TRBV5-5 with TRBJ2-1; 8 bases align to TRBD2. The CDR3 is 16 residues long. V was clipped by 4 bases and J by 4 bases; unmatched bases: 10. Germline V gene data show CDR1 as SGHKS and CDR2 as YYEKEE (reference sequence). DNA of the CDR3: TGTGCCAGCAGCCCCATGGTGCCTAGCGGGTACAATGAGCAGTTCTTC. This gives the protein CASSPMVPSGYNEQFF.

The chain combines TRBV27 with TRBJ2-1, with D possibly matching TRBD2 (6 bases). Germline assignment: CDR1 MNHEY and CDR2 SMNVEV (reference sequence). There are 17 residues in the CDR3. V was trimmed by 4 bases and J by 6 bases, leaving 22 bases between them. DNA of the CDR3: TGTGCCAGCAGTTCACTCGGGACTGGGAGTACGGGCAATGAGCAGTTCTTC. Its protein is CASSSLGTGSTGNEQFF.

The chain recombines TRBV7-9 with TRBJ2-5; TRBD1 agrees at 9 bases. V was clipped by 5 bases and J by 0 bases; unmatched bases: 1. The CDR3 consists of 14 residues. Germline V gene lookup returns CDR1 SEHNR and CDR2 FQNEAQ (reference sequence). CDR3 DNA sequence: TGTGCCAGCAGCCGGGACAGGGACCAAGAGACCCAGTACTTC. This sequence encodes CASSRDRDQETQYF.

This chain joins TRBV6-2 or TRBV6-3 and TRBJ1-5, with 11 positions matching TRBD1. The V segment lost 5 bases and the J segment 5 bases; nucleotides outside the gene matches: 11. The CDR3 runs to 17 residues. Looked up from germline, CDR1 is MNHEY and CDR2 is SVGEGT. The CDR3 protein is CASSHIIGQGAYQPQHF. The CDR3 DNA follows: TGTGCCAGCAGTCATATAATAGGACAGGGGGCATATCAGCCCCAGCATTTT.

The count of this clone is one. The CDR3: CASSVDGQGLFYEQYF. The CDR3, as DNA: TGTGCCAGCAGCGTAGATGGGCAGGGACTTTTCTACGAGCAGTACTTC. The chain joins TRBV9 to TRBJ2-7; weak D call: TRBD2 (6 bases). The ends were cut back, 0 bases at V and 3 bases at J, with 16 bases in the middle. This CDR3 comprises 16 residues. CDR1 is SGDLS, CDR2 YYNGEE, per germline.

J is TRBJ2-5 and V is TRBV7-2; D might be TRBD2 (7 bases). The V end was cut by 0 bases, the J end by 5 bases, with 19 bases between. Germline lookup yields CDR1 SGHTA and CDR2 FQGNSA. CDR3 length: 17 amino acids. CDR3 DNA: TGTGCCAGCAGCTTAGCTGATGGGGGGGCCTTCGGGGAGACCCAGTACTTC. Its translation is CASSLADGGAFGETQYF.

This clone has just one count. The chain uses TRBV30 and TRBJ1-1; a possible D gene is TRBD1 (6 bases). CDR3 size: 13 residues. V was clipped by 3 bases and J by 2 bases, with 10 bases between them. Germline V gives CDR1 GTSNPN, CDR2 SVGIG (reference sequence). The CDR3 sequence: CAWRRGANTEAFF. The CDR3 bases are TGTGCCTGGAGGCGGGGGGCCAACACTGAAGCTTTCTTT.

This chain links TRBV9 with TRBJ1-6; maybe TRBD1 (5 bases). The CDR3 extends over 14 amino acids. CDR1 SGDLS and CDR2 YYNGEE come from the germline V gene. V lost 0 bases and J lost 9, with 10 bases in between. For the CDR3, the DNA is TGTGCCAGCAGCGTAGTTCAGGGTGGTTCACCCCTCCACTTT. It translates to CASSVVQGGSPLHF.

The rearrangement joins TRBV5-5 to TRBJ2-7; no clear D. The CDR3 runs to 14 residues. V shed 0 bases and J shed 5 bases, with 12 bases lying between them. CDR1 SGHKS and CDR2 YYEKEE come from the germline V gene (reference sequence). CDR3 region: CASSLDVRENEQYF. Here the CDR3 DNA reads TGTGCCAGCAGCTTGGATGTACGAGAGAACGAGCAGTACTTC.

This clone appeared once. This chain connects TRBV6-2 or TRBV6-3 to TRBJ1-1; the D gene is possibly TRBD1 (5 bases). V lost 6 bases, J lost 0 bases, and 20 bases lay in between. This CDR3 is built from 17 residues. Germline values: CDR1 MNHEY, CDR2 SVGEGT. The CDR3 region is CASSPDLKGNMNTEAFF. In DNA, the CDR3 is TGTGCCAGCAGCCCCGATTTGAAGGGGAACATGAACACTGAAGCTTTCTTT.

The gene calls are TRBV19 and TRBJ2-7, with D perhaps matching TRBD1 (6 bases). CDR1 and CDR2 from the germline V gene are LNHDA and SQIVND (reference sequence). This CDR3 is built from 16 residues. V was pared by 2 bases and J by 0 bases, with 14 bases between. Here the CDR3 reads CASSIPIGDISYEQYF. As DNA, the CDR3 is TGTGCCAGTAGTATACCTATTGGGGACATCTCCTACGAGCAGTACTTC.